The 21 T cell receptor beta chains in this list originate from one sample, sequenced in a study of cytomegalovirus exposure and HLA in healthy donors. This PCR relied on a set of 60 Vbeta primers and 13 Jbeta primers. TCRdb keeps only in-frame clones here, not all; method: immunoSEQ multiplex PCR. This sample has about 110,000 clones, with 60% to 75% found just once. Material for sequencing was PBMCs. Receptors originate from a young man in good health and CMV-seronegative.

This clone was recorded only once. The gene calls are TRBV7-6 and TRBJ2-5; 7 nucleotides agree with TRBD1. V gave up 0 bases and J gave up 1 base; unmatched junction bases: 5. CDR1 and CDR2 (germline): SGHVS, FNYEAQ. The CDR3 is 16 amino acids. The CDR3 DNA sequence: TGTGCCAGCAGCTTAGCCTTGACAGGGATCCAAGAGACCCAGTACTTC. Protein product: CASSLALTGIQETQYF. The variable domain in full, completed from reference TRBV7-6 and TRBJ2-5, reads GAGVSQSPRYKVTKRGQDVALRCDPISGHVSLYWYRQALGQGPEFLTYFNYEAQQDKSGLPNDRFSAERPEGSISTLTIQRTEQRDSAMYRCASSLALTGIQETQYFGPGTRLLVL.

The J gene is TRBJ2-7, the V gene TRBV27; weak D call: TRBD1 (6 bases). The CDR3 is 12 residues long. V lost 6 bases to trimming and J lost 2 bases, with 8 bases between them. CDR1 and CDR2 (germline): MNHEY, SMNVEV (reference sequence). CDR3 sequence: CASRGGAYEQYF. In nucleotides, the CDR3 is TGTGCCAGCAGAGGGGGAGCCTACGAGCAGTACTTC.

This sequence joins TRBV25-1 and TRBJ1-6; D is perhaps TRBD1 (5 bases). Germline CDR1 and CDR2: MGHDK and SYGVNS. The CDR3 consists of 14 residues. Trimming cost V 6 bases and J 6 bases, with 12 bases left between them. The CDR3 DNA reads as TGTGCCAGCAGCGACGCAGGGCGTAATTCACCCCTCCACTTT. It codes for CASSDAGRNSPLHF. Together with reference TRBV25-1 and TRBJ1-6, the CDR3 gives the full variable domain: EADIYQTPRYLVIGTGKKITLECSQTMGHDKMYWYQQDPGMELHLIHYSYGVNSTEKGDLSSESTVSRIRTEHFPLTLESARPSHTSQYLCASSDAGRNSPLHFGNGTRLTVT.

The chain recombines TRBV7-6 with TRBJ2-5, with TRBD1 as a possible D gene (5 bases). The CDR3 contains 14 residues. Germline loops: CDR1 SGHVS, CDR2 FNYEAQ. V shed 6 bases and J shed 5 bases, with 16 bases lying between them. CDR3 in amino acids: CASSRGPRAETQYF. CDR3 in DNA: TGTGCCAGCAGTCGTGGACCCAGGGCGGAGACCCAGTACTTC.

The rearrangement uses TRBV28 and TRBJ1-5, with D possibly TRBD1 on 6 matching bases. Looked up from germline, CDR1 is MDHEN and CDR2 is SYDVKM. The CDR3 is 14 amino acids. Trimming stripped 5 bases from V and 4 bases from J, with 12 bases between. The CDR3 sequence is CASSGSDRNQPQHF. For the CDR3, the DNA is TGTGCCAGCAGTGGGTCGGACAGAAATCAGCCCCAGCATTTT.

CDR3 sequence: CASGSGHEQYF. DNA of the CDR3: TGTGCCAGCGGGTCAGGCCACGAGCAGTACTTC. The gene calls are TRBV9 and TRBJ2-7; D ambiguous. Trimming shortened V by 7 bases and J by 5 bases, and 10 bases separated the two germline ends. The germline V gene encodes CDR1 SGDLS and CDR2 YYNGEE. The CDR3 is 11 amino acids.

The chain links TRBV15 to TRBJ2-7; the D gene is possibly TRBD1 (5 bases). Deletions cut 0 bases from V and 4 bases from J, with 10 bases between. Germline CDR1 is LNHNV and CDR2 is YYDKDF (reference sequence). The CDR3 covers 14 residues. CDR3: CATSRDRAAYEQYF. The CDR3 bases are TGTGCCACCAGCAGAGACAGGGCCGCATACGAGCAGTACTTC.

J is TRBJ2-2 and V is TRBV2; TRBD1 is a possible D gene (8 bases). The CDR3 is 15 residues long. Germline values: CDR1 SNHLY, CDR2 FYNNEI. V dropped 7 bases and J dropped 7 bases, with 19 bases sitting between them. This CDR3 reads CASKGQGGAFGELFF. The CDR3 DNA sequence: TGTGCCAGCAAAGGACAGGGAGGGGCCTTCGGGGAGCTGTTTTTT.

This clone was recorded a few times. This chain connects TRBV5-4 to TRBJ2-4; D may be TRBD1 (5 bases). CDR3 length equals 17 residues. V dropped 0 bases and J dropped 1 base, with 14 bases sitting between them. CDR1 is SGHNT, CDR2 YYREEE, per germline (reference sequence). The CDR3 DNA reads TGTGCCAGCAGCTTGGTAGCAGGGTTAGGGGCCAAAAACATTCAGTACTTC. Amino acid sequence: CASSLVAGLGAKNIQYF.

This chain links TRBV15 with TRBJ2-5; D may be TRBD2 (5 bases). V was cut by 0 bases and J by 4 bases, with 12 bases left in between. From germline, CDR1 is LNHNV and CDR2 YYDKDF (reference sequence). CDR3 size: 15 residues. CDR3 nucleotides: TGTGCCACCAGCAGAGATGCTAGCTGGGCAGAGACCCAGTACTTC. As protein: CATSRDASWAETQYF.

The chain uses TRBV30 and TRBJ1-5; D unclear. The CDR3 runs to 14 residues. Trimming shortened V by 2 bases and J by 5 bases, and 13 bases separated the two germline ends. CDR1 and CDR2 from the germline V gene are GTSNPN and SVGIG (reference sequence). The CDR3, as DNA: TGTGCCTGGAGTCGCGTCAACGGGGATCAGCCCCAGCATTTT. Amino acid sequence: CAWSRVNGDQPQHF.

This chain links TRBV6-1 with TRBJ1-3; the D is unclear. The CDR3 is 15 residues long. Germline-derived CDR1 and CDR2 are MNHNS and SASEGT. V was cut by 2 bases and J by 3 bases, with 11 bases left in between. CDR3 region: CASSEPGLLGNTIYF. The CDR3 DNA is TGTGCCAGCAGTGAACCCGGACTGCTTGGAAACACCATATATTTT.

V usage is TRBV4-2 and J usage is TRBJ2-7; D is perhaps TRBD2 (6 bases). V lost 0 bases and J lost 4, with 13 bases in between. Per germline, CDR1 LGHNA and CDR2 YNFKEQ. CDR3 length: 15 amino acids. The CDR3 spells CASSQEAGSWYEQYF. The CDR3 nucleotides are TGTGCCAGCAGCCAAGAGGCGGGGTCCTGGTACGAGCAGTACTTC.

The V and J genes are TRBV28 and TRBJ2-5, with D possibly being TRBD1 (5 bases). The CDR3 has 13 residues. V lost 6 bases, J lost 4 bases, and 12 bases lay in between. CDR1 and CDR2 from the germline V gene are MDHEN and SYDVKM. This CDR3 reads CASSTDIGETQYF. Written as DNA, the CDR3 is TGTGCCAGCAGCACGGACATCGGAGAGACCCAGTACTTC.

This clone was counted once. J is TRBJ1-1 and V is TRBV7-9; D perhaps matches TRBD1 (5 bases). The CDR3 covers 13 residues. Germline CDR1 SEHNR, CDR2 FQNEAQ (reference sequence). V gave up 1 base and J gave up 4 bases, with 7 bases separating them. The CDR3 protein is CASSLEGVTEAFF. Written as DNA, the CDR3 is TGTGCCAGCAGCTTAGAAGGGGTCACTGAAGCTTTCTTT.

In its sample, this clone was seen a few times. J is TRBJ1-2 and V is TRBV30; TRBD1 matches 10 bases. CDR1 is GTSNPN and CDR2 is SVGIG in the germline V gene (reference sequence). Unmatched junction bases numbered 9, after V lost 3 bases and J lost 8 bases. CDR3 length: 14 amino acids. The CDR3 DNA reads as TGTGCCTGGAGCAGGGACAGGGGTAGGATAGGCTACACCTTC. Its protein product is CAWSRDRGRIGYTF.

The chain recombines TRBV30 with TRBJ2-5; 7 bases map to TRBD1. CDR3 length equals 12 residues. CDR1 GTSNPN and CDR2 SVGIG come from the germline V gene (reference sequence). The junction had 2 bases not matched to a gene; V was cut back by 0 bases and J by 7 bases. CDR3 DNA: TGTGCCTGGAGTGTAACAGGGGCGACCCAGTACTTC. Translated, it gives CAWSVTGATQYF.

The V gene is TRBV5-4, the J gene TRBJ2-1; 10 positions agree with TRBD2. Per germline, CDR1 SGHNT and CDR2 YYREEE (reference sequence). The junction had 6 bases not matched to a gene; V was cut back by 3 bases and J by 3 bases. This CDR3 has 16 residues. The CDR3 bases are TGTGCCAGCAGCTCCCTGACTAGCGGGTTCTACAATGAGCAGTTCTTC. It translates to CASSSLTSGFYNEQFF.

V and J are TRBV29-1 and TRBJ2-3; D perhaps matches TRBD1 (6 bases). CDR3 size: 12 residues. The germline CDR1 and CDR2 sequences are SQVTM and ANQGSEA. The ends were cut back, 8 bases at V and 6 bases at J, with 15 bases in the middle. The CDR3 protein is CSFSQGMDTQYF. As DNA, the CDR3 is TGCAGCTTCTCTCAGGGGATGGATACGCAGTATTTT.

This clone has just one count. The chain is built from TRBV4-2 and TRBJ2-5; the match to TRBD2 covers 11 bases. The junction had 0 bases not matched to a gene; V was cut back by 4 bases and J by 2 bases. The V gene's germline CDR1 is LGHNA and CDR2 YNFKEQ. The CDR3 is 14 amino acids. CDR3 protein: CASSPSGGQETQYF. DNA for the CDR3: TGTGCCAGCAGCCCTAGCGGGGGGCAAGAGACCCAGTACTTC.

The V and J genes are TRBV6-1 and TRBJ1-2; D not certain. CDR3 length: 14 amino acids. V lost 5 bases and J 4 bases, leaving 14 bases between the germline ends. Germline lookup yields CDR1 MNHNS and CDR2 SASEGT. In DNA form, the CDR3 reads TGTGCCAGCAGTCAATCCGGGATGTCCTATGGCTACACCTTC. Translating it yields CASSQSGMSYGYTF.